A single sample gave rise to the 30 T cell receptor beta chains below, sequenced in a study of beta chain features in type 1 diabetes. Overall study findings and caveats: The study found moderately but significantly shorter TCRB CDR3s in all four CD4+ subsets of Type 1 diabetes patients.

No antigens are known for them. Isolated RNA was reverse transcribed in full, so expressed TCRB transcripts were sequenced. The repertoire was sequenced with immunoSEQ multiplex PCR; TCRdb's copy has only in-frame clones and lacks some. The table includes about 710,000 clones, over 12% detected once. The sample comprised naive CD4+ T cells from blood. The receptors were sampled from a man between 18 and 29 years old with type 1 diabetes.

The V and J genes are TRBV7-2 and TRBJ2-7; D not certain. Germline V gene sequence: CDR1 SGHTA, CDR2 FQGNSA. The length of the CDR3 is 15 residues. Trimming pared 6 bases from V and 2 bases from J, leaving 17 bases between. Here the CDR3 reads CASSHPWGGPYEQYF. DNA of the CDR3: TGTGCCAGCAGTCACCCTTGGGGTGGACCCTACGAGCAGTACTTC.

The chain recombines TRBV15 with TRBJ2-7; 8 nucleotides agree with TRBD2. The CDR3 consists of 16 residues. Germline trimming cut 0 bases from V and 5 bases from J; bases unmatched to any gene: 9. Germline loops: CDR1 LNHNV, CDR2 YYDKDF (reference sequence). CDR3 residues: CATSRDLAGGGNEQYF. The DNA of the CDR3 is TGTGCCACCAGCAGAGATCTTGCGGGGGGCGGGAACGAGCAGTACTTC.

This clone was counted between two and nine times. This chain uses TRBV25-1 with TRBJ2-7; D is undetermined. The V end was cut by 1 base, the J end by 1 base, with 8 bases between. Germline CDR1 and CDR2: MGHDK and SYGVNS. The CDR3 is 14 residues long. The CDR3 is CASSESDRSYEQYF. For the CDR3, the DNA is TGTGCCAGCAGTGAATCGGACCGATCCTACGAGCAGTACTTC.

The CDR3 sequence: CASSYSKILGNTQYF. The CDR3 nucleotides are TGTGCCAGCAGTTACTCGAAAATTCTCGGAAATACGCAGTATTTT. The chain recombines TRBV6-6 with TRBJ2-3, with D unresolved. CDR1 and CDR2 (germline): MNHNY, SVGAGI (reference sequence). The length of the CDR3 is 15 residues. The V end was cut by 0 bases, the J end by 7 bases, with 14 bases between.

This clone was seen a handful of times. The V call is TRBV18, the J call TRBJ1-1, with D perhaps matching TRBD1 (6 bases). In germline, CDR1 is KGHSH, CDR2 LQKENI. V was pared by 4 bases and J by 3 bases, with 15 bases between. The CDR3 contains 15 residues. CDR3 residues: CASSRGQRGDTEAFF. The CDR3 DNA reads as TGTGCCAGCTCACGCGGACAGCGCGGGGACACTGAAGCTTTCTTT.

The rearrangement uses TRBV9 and TRBJ2-1; 7 positions match TRBD1. CDR1 and CDR2 (germline): SGDLS, YYNGEE. V lost 4 bases, J lost 0 bases, and 10 bases stayed unmatched. The CDR3 spans 17 residues. The CDR3 reads CASSLDRASSSYNEQFF. Here the CDR3 DNA reads TGTGCCAGCAGCCTCGACAGGGCCAGTAGCTCCTACAATGAGCAGTTCTTC.

This sequence joins TRBV11-2 and TRBJ2-7; perhaps D is TRBD1 or TRBD2 (5 bases each). Deletions cut 6 bases from V and 2 bases from J, with 14 bases between. Germline V gene lookup returns CDR1 SGHAT and CDR2 FQNNGV. The CDR3 has 14 residues. The CDR3, as DNA: TGTGCCAGCAGAATGATGAGGGGCGCCTACGAGCAGTACTTC. It specifies CASRMMRGAYEQYF. Drawing the rest from reference TRBV11-2 and TRBJ2-7, the complete variable domain is EAGVAQSPRYKIIEKRQSVAFWCNPISGHATLYWYQQILGQGPKLLIQFQNNGVVDDSQLPKDRFSAERLKGVDSTLKIQPAKLEDSAVYLCASRMMRGAYEQYFGPGTRLTVT.

The CDR3 loop is CASFPPGGGELFF. Written as DNA, the CDR3 is TGTGCCAGCTTCCCCCCGGGCGGCGGGGAGCTGTTTTTT. The genes are TRBV7-6 and TRBJ2-2; D gene ambiguous. CDR1 is SGHVS and CDR2 is FNYEAQ in the germline V gene. Trimming stripped 8 bases from V and 7 bases from J, with 14 bases between. The CDR3 runs to 13 residues.

Only a few counts were recorded for this clone. J is TRBJ1-5 and V is TRBV30; D gene unclear. This CDR3 has 15 amino acids. Germline CDR1 and CDR2: GTSNPN and SVGIG (reference sequence). The germline V and J ends were trimmed by 3 bases and 5 bases, with 17 bases remaining between them. The CDR3, as DNA: TGTGCCTGGAGACCCAGAGGAGGACCTCATCAGCCCCAGCATTTT. It specifies CAWRPRGGPHQPQHF.

This clone was seen more than once but under ten times. This chain joins TRBV5-6 and TRBJ2-1; TRBD1 agrees at 10 bases. The CDR3 has 15 amino acids. The V segment lost 0 bases and the J segment 8 bases; nucleotides outside the gene matches: 5. Germline assignment: CDR1 SGHDT and CDR2 YYEEEE. In DNA, the CDR3 is TGTGCCAGCAGCTTGGGACAGGGGGCGCGGGATGAGCAGTTCTTC. It specifies CASSLGQGARDEQFF. The whole variable domain, filled in from reference TRBV5-6 and TRBJ2-1, reads DAGVTQSPTHLIKTRGQQVTLRCSPKSGHDTVSWYQQALGQGPQFIFQYYEEEERQRGNFPDRFSGHQFPNYSSELNVNALLLGDSALYLCASSLGQGARDEQFFGPGTRLTVL.

This clone was seen more than once but under ten times. This rearrangement joins TRBV14 to TRBJ1-6; D ambiguous. Germline V gene data show CDR1 as SGHDN and CDR2 as FVKESK. Deletions cut 4 bases from V and 6 bases from J, with 7 bases between. The CDR3 has 13 amino acids. The CDR3 region is CASSPWVNSPLHF. DNA for the CDR3: TGTGCCAGCAGCCCTTGGGTTAATTCACCCCTCCACTTT. Together with reference TRBV14 and TRBJ1-6, the CDR3 gives the full variable domain: EAGVTQFPSHSVIEKGQTVTLRCDPISGHDNLYWYRRVMGKEIKFLLHFVKESKQDESGMPNNRFLAERTGGTYSTLKVQPAELEDSGVYFCASSPWVNSPLHFGNGTRLTVT.

The chain employs TRBV18 and TRBJ1-2; D unclear. The CDR3 spans 17 residues. V was clipped by 0 bases and J by 4 bases, with 18 bases between them. Germline CDR1 is KGHSH and CDR2 is LQKENI. The CDR3 DNA sequence: TGTGCCAGCTCACCACCATCCTCCCGGGCGTCAGGCTATGGCTACACCTTC. This sequence encodes CASSPPSSRASGYGYTF.

This clone was counted between two and nine times. The CDR3 nucleotides read TGTGCCATCAGCGGGACAGGGGTCCCCATGAACACTGAAGCTTTCTTT. It encodes CAISGTGVPMNTEAFF. The chain employs TRBV10-3 and TRBJ1-1, with 10 bases that match TRBD1. Germline V CDR1 and CDR2: ENHRY, SYGVKD. The V gene end was trimmed by 6 bases and the J gene end by 0 bases; junction bases not matched to a gene: 7. The length of the CDR3 is 16 residues.

This clone was seen a handful of times. This rearrangement joins TRBV9 to TRBJ2-5, with 14 bases matching TRBD2. The V gene end was trimmed by 0 bases and the J gene end by 2 bases; junction bases not matched to a gene: 12. The length of the CDR3 is 20 residues. CDR1 is SGDLS, CDR2 YYNGEE, per germline. Written as DNA, the CDR3 is TGTGCCAGCAGCGTAGATGAGCCTCAGGGACTAGCGGGAGCACAAGAGACCCAGTACTTC. It specifies CASSVDEPQGLAGAQETQYF.

The chain is built from TRBV11-1 and TRBJ2-7; D is perhaps TRBD2 (6 bases). V gave up 4 bases and J gave up 3 bases, with 10 bases separating them. The germline V gene encodes CDR1 SGHAT and CDR2 FQDESV (reference sequence). The CDR3 has 13 residues. The CDR3 here is CASSSTEGYEQYF. The CDR3 coding sequence is TGTGCCAGCAGCTCCACGGAGGGCTACGAGCAGTACTTC. The variable domain in full, completed from reference TRBV11-1 and TRBJ2-7, reads EAEVAQSPRYKITEKSQAVAFWCDPISGHATLYWYRQILGQGPELLVQFQDESVVDDSQLPKDRFSAERLKGVDSTLKIQPAELGDSAMYLCASSSTEGYEQYFGPGTRLTVT.

The gene calls are TRBV9 and TRBJ2-3, with a tentative D call TRBD2 (5 bases). Germline V lookup: CDR1 SGDLS, CDR2 YYNGEE. V lost 4 bases to trimming and J lost 6 bases, with 12 bases between them. This CDR3 comprises 13 residues. The CDR3 nucleotides are TGTGCCAGCAGCCTGTCGGAGGCGGATACGCAGTATTTT. Encoded protein: CASSLSEADTQYF.

This clone turned up a few times. This chain connects TRBV25-1 to TRBJ2-7; D unresolved. This CDR3 contains 13 residues. V lost 3 bases and J lost 2, with 8 bases in between. CDR1 is MGHDK and CDR2 is SYGVNS in the germline V gene. The CDR3 is CASSEAGPYEQYF. The CDR3 DNA reads TGTGCCAGCAGTGAGGCAGGACCCTACGAGCAGTACTTC.

The chain employs TRBV21-1 and TRBJ1-5. TRBV21-1 is a listed pseudogene. The CDR3 length is 15 residues. The CDR3 coding sequence is TGTGCCAGCAGCAAAGGGCGGGATAGCAATCAGCCCCAGCATTTT. Its translation is CASSKGRDSNQPQHF.

V and J are TRBV6-1 and TRBJ2-3; D is unclear. The CDR3 totals 11 residues. Trimming took 1 base from V and 9 from J, leaving 5 bases between them. Per germline, CDR1 MNHNS and CDR2 SASEGT. The CDR3 DNA reads as TGTGCCAGCAGTGAAGAACGAACGCAGTATTTT. Translation: CASSEERTQYF.

Concerning this clone: The sample contains more than one DNA sequence encoding this CDR3. The chain combines TRBV2 with TRBJ1-6; D not certain. From germline, CDR1 is SNHLY and CDR2 FYNNEI. Trimming shortened V by 3 bases and J by 10 bases, and 13 bases separated the two germline ends. There are 14 residues in the CDR3. CDR3 sequence: CASSDRGRESPLHF. The CDR3 coding sequence is TGTGCCAGCAGTGATAGAGGGCGTGAATCACCCCTCCACTTT. The whole variable domain, filled in from reference TRBV2 and TRBJ1-6, reads EPEVTQTPSHQVTQMGQEVILRCVPISNHLYFYWYRQILGQKVEFLVSFYNNEISEKSEIFDDQFSVERPDGSNFTLKIRSTKLEDSAMYFCASSDRGRESPLHFGNGTRLTVT.

The sample holds a few counts of this clone. The rearrangement uses TRBV29-1 and TRBJ2-1; 7 bases align to TRBD2. Trimming cost V 6 bases and J 6 bases; bases outside gene matches: 8. Germline V gives CDR1 SQVTM, CDR2 ANQGSEA. The CDR3 consists of 13 residues. The CDR3 region has the DNA TGCAGCGTGGCTCGCGGCGGGAGCAATGAGCAGTTCTTC. It is translated as CSVARGGSNEQFF.

V and J are TRBV5-1 and TRBJ2-2; a possible D gene is TRBD1 (5 bases). This CDR3 spans 14 amino acids. The germline V gene encodes CDR1 SGHRS and CDR2 YFSETQ. Trimming removed 4 bases from V and 0 bases from J, with 7 bases in between. Here the CDR3 DNA reads TGCGCCAGCAGCATGGACACGAACACCGGGGAGCTGTTTTTT. This gives the protein CASSMDTNTGELFF.

This clone was counted between two and nine times. The rearrangement uses TRBV19 and TRBJ2-2; maybe TRBD2 (5 bases). There are 15 residues in the CDR3. Germline lookup yields CDR1 LNHDA and CDR2 SQIVND (reference sequence). Trimming pared 3 bases from V and 5 bases from J, leaving 13 bases between. The CDR3 nucleotides read TGTGCCAGTAGTATCGGGGTTTTAAGTACCGGGGAGCTGTTTTTT. Translating gives CASSIGVLSTGELFF.

Only a few counts were recorded for this clone. The genes are TRBV30 and TRBJ1-2; no clear D. The CDR3 extends over 12 amino acids. Per the germline V gene, CDR1 is GTSNPN and CDR2 is SVGIG (reference sequence). V lost 0 bases and J lost 4, with 6 bases in between. CDR3: CAWSVIFYGYTF. DNA for the CDR3: TGTGCCTGGAGTGTAATTTTCTATGGCTACACCTTC.

This clone was observed a handful of times. V gene TRBV4-1 combines with J gene TRBJ2-3, with no clear D. CDR1 is MGHRA, CDR2 YSYEKL, per germline. The CDR3 spans 16 residues. The V and J ends lost 4 bases and 4 bases respectively, with 18 bases between them. The CDR3 reads CASSRNPAPLADTQYF. The CDR3 DNA reads TGCGCCAGCAGCCGAAACCCGGCCCCGCTGGCAGATACGCAGTATTTT.

The V and J genes are TRBV2 and TRBJ2-7; 10 nucleotides agree with TRBD2. Germline lookup yields CDR1 SNHLY and CDR2 FYNNEI. The V segment lost 5 bases and the J segment 0 bases; nucleotides outside the gene matches: 4. The CDR3 is 15 residues long. The CDR3 region has the DNA TGTGCCAGCAGTCCATCTAGCGGGAGCTCCTACGAGCAGTACTTC. Translated, it gives CASSPSSGSSYEQYF.

The chain joins TRBV7-2 to TRBJ2-5, with D unclear. V lost 2 bases, J lost 2 bases, and 12 bases lay in between. This CDR3 is built from 15 residues. Germline V gene sequence: CDR1 SGHTA, CDR2 FQGNSA. CDR3 in amino acids: CASSLNRAEQETQYF. CDR3 nucleotides: TGTGCCAGCAGCTTAAACAGAGCAGAACAAGAGACCCAGTACTTC.

The chain is built from TRBV5-6 and TRBJ2-2; D unclear. In germline, CDR1 is SGHDT, CDR2 YYEEEE. V lost 2 bases and J 2 bases, leaving 16 bases between the germline ends. This CDR3 is 17 amino acids long. CDR3 loop: CASSFSEKALNTGELFF. The CDR3 DNA sequence: TGTGCCAGCAGCTTTTCGGAGAAAGCCCTAAACACCGGGGAGCTGTTTTTT.

This chain uses TRBV5-1 with TRBJ2-7; 9 nucleotides agree with TRBD2. Germline values: CDR1 SGHRS, CDR2 YFSETQ. After removal of 0 bases from V and 2 bases from J, the junction contained 3 bases not matched to a gene. The CDR3 contains 15 residues. In nucleotides, the CDR3 is TGCGCCAGCAGCTTGGAGCCTAGCGGGGCCTACGAGCAGTACTTC. It is translated as CASSLEPSGAYEQYF. The full variable domain, its missing parts supplied by reference TRBV5-1 and TRBJ2-7, is KAGVTQTPRYLIKTRGQQVTLSCSPISGHRSVSWYQQTPGQGLQFLFEYFSETQRNKGNFPGRFSGRQFSNSRSEMNVSTLELGDSALYLCASSLEPSGAYEQYFGPGTRLTVT.

This clone appeared a few times. The J gene is TRBJ2-7, the V gene TRBV30, with no clear D. With 3 bases removed from V and 2 bases from J, the gap between germline ends came to 8 bases. The CDR3 is 12 amino acids. Germline V gene data show CDR1 as GTSNPN and CDR2 as SVGIG (reference sequence). This CDR3 reads CAWRRSAYEQYF. Written as DNA, the CDR3 is TGTGCCTGGAGAAGGTCTGCCTACGAGCAGTACTTC.